This T cell receptor beta chain was found in a study of read filtering for tumor transcriptome and immune sequencing. On the study more broadly: Per sample, TCR-region reads ranged about 4 to 10.27 million by IR-seq, roughly 80 to 1273 by RNA-seq.

This clonotype was detected ten times or more. The CDR3 covers 13 residues. The germline V gene encodes CDR1 DFQATT and CDR2 SNEGSKA (reference sequence). Trimming left V 4 bases short and J 1 base short, with 7 bases between. The library was built from around 380 ng RNA with molecular barcoded adaptors for alpha/delta and beta/gamma chains. MiXCR was run by TCRdb on the reads, yielding one entry per CDR3 protein. The data hold around 130,000 distinct CDR3 sequences, with less than 15% observed a single time. This chain uses TRBV20-1 with TRBJ2-2; D is uncertain. Specimen: a population of CD138-negative cells sorted from bone marrow. The sequence was obtained from a donor at least 40 years old with multiple myeloma. CDR3 sequence reads: CSANPRNTGELFF. CDR3 sequence (DNA): TGCAGTGCTAACCCTCGGAACACCGGGGAGCTGTTTTTT.